This paragraph covers one T cell receptor (beta chain) sequence. Its antigen is as yet unknown. These data are taken from a study of shared clonotypes between healthy human individuals. Findings of the study overall: A handful of donors shared approximately 5% of their naive CD4 clonotypes.

The V and J ends lost 0 bases and 5 bases, in that order; junction bases with no gene match: 7. The CDR3 is made up of 15 amino acids. Germline V CDR1 and CDR2: LNHNV, YYDKDF (reference sequence). TCRdb's table, derived via immunoSEQ multiplex PCR, lists solely in-frame clones and lacks some. The data contain 2.5 million or so clones, around 90% of them seen just once; the ten biggest clones take up around 0.14%. The sequenced material came from naive CD4+ T cells sorted from blood. Subset described: CD45RA+ positively selected. The V gene is TRBV15, the J gene TRBJ2-7, with TRBD2 matching over 7 bases. This sequence originates from a young man in good health. CDR3 sequence reads: CATSRDAAGRDEQYF. Written as DNA, the CDR3 is TGTGCCACCAGCAGAGATGCGGCAGGGAGGGACGAGCAGTACTTC.